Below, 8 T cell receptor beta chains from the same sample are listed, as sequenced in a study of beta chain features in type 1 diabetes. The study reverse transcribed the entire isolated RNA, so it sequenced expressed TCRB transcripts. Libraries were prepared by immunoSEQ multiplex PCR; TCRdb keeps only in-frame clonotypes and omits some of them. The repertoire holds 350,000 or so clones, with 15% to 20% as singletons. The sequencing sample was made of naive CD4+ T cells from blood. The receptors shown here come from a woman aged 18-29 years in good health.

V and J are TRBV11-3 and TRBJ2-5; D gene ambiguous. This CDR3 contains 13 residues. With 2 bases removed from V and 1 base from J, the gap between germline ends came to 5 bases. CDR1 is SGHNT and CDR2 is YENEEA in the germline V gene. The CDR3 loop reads CASSLRSQETQYF. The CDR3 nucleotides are TGTGCCAGCAGCTTACGTTCCCAAGAGACCCAGTACTTC.

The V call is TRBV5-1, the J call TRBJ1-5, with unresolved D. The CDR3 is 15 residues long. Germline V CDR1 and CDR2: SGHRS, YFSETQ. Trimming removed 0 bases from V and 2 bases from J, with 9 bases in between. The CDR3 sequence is CASSLVPGGNQPQHF. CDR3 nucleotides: TGCGCCAGCAGCTTGGTTCCAGGCGGCAATCAGCCCCAGCATTTT.

CDR3 sequence (DNA): TGTGCCTGGGCCCTAGGGGGATCCCACGAGCAGTACTTC. Encoded protein: CAWALGGSHEQYF. The chain couples TRBV30 to TRBJ2-7; TRBD1 might be the D (6 bases). The V end was cut by 5 bases, the J end by 5 bases, with 16 bases between. Germline V CDR1 and CDR2: GTSNPN, SVGIG (reference sequence). This CDR3 spans 13 amino acids.

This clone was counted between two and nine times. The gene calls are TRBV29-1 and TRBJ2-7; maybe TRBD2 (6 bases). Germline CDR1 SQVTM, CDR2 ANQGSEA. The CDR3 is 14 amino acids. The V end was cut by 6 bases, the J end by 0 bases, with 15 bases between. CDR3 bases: TGCAGCGTCGGAGGGGCGGCGAGCTCCTACGAGCAGTACTTC. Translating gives CSVGGAASSYEQYF.

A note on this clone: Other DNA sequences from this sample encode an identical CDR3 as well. The CDR3 is CASSPGGSSYEQYF. CDR3 DNA sequence: TGTGCCAGCAGCCCAGGAGGTAGCTCCTACGAGCAGTACTTC. The V and J genes are TRBV7-9 and TRBJ2-7, with a possible D match to TRBD2 (5 bases). Trimming pared 5 bases from V and 0 bases from J, leaving 11 bases between. This CDR3 is 14 amino acids long. Germline CDR1 reads SEHNR; CDR2 reads FQNEAQ (reference sequence).

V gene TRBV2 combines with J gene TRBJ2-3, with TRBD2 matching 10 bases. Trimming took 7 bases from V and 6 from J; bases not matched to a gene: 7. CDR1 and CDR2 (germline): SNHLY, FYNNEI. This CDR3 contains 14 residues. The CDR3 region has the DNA TGTGCCAGCATGTCTAGCGGGAGCGGGGATACGCAGTATTTT. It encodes CASMSSGSGDTQYF.

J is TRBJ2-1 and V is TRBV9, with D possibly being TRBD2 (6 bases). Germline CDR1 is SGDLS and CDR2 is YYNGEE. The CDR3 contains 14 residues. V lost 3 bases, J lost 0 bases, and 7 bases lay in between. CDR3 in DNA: TGTGCCAGCAGCGCGACTAGCTCCTACAATGAGCAGTTCTTC. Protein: CASSATSSYNEQFF. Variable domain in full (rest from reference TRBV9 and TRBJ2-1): DSGVTQTPKHLITATGQRVTLRCSPRSGDLSVYWYQQSLDQGLQFLIQYYNGEERAKGNILERFSAQQFPDLHSELNLSSLELGDSALYFCASSATSSYNEQFFGPGTRLTVL.

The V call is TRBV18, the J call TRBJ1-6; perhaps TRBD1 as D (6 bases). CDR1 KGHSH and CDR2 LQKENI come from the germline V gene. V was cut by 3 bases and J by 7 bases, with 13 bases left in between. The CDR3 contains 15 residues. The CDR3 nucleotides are TGTGCCAGCTCACCCGGACAGTCCCTAAATTCACCCCTCCACTTT. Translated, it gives CASSPGQSLNSPLHF.